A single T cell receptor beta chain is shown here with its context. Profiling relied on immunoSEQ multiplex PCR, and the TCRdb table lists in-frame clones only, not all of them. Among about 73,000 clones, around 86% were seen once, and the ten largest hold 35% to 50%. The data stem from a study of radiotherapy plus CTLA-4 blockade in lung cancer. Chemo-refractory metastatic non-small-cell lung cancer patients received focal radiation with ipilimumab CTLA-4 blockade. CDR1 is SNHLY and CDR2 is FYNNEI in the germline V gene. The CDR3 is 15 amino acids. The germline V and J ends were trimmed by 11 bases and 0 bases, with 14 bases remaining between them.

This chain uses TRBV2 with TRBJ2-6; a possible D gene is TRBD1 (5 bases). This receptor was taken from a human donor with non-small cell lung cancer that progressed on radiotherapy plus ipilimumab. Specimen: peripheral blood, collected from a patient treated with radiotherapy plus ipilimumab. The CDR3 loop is CARAQGSSGANVLTF. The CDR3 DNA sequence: TGTGCCCGAGCTCAGGGTAGCTCTGGGGCCAACGTCCTGACTTTC.